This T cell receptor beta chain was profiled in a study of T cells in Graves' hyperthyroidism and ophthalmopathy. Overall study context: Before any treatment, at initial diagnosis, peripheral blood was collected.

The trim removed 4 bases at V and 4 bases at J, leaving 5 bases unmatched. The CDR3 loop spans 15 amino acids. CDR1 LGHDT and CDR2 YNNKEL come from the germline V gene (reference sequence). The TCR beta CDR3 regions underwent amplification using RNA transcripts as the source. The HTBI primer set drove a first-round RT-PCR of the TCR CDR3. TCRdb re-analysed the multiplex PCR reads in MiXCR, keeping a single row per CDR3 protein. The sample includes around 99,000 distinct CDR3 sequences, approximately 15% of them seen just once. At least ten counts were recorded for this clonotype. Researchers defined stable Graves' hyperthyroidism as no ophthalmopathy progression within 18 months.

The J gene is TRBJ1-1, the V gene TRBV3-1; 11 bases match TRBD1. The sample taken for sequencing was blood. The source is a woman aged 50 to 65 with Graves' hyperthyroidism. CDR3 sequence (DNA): TGTGCCAGCAGCCGCAGGGGGACAGGGGGCACTGAAGCTTTCTTT. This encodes CASSRRGTGGTEAFF.